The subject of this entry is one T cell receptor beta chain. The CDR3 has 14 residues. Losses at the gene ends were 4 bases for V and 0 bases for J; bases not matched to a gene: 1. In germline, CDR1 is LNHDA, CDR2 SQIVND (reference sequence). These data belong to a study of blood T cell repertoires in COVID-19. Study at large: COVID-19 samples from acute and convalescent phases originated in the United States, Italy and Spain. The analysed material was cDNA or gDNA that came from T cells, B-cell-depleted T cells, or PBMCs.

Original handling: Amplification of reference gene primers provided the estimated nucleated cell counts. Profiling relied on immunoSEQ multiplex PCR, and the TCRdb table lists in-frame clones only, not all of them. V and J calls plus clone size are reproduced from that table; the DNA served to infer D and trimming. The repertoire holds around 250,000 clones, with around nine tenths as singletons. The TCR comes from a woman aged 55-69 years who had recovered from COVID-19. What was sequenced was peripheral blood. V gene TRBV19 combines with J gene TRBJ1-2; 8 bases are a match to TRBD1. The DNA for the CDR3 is TGTGCCAGTAGTACGACAGGGGCTAACTATGGCTACACCTTC. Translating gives CASSTTGANYGYTF.